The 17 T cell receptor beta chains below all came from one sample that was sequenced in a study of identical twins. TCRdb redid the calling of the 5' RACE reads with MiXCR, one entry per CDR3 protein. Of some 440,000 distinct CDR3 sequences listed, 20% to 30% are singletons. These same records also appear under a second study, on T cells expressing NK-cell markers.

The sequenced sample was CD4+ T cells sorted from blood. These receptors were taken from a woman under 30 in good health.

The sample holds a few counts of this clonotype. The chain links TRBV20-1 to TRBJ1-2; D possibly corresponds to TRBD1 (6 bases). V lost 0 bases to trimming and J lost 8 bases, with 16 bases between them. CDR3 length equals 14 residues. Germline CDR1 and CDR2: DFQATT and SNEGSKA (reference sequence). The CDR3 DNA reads TGCAGTGCTAGAGATTCTTTGAGGGGGATCGGCTACACCTTC. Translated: CSARDSLRGIGYTF.

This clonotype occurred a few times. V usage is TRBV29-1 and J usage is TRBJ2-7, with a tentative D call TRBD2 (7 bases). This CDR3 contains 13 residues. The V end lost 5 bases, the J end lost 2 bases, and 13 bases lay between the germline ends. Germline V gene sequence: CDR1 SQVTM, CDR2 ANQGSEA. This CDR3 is CSVMVGGPYEQYF. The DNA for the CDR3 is TGCAGCGTTATGGTCGGGGGGCCCTACGAGCAGTACTTC.

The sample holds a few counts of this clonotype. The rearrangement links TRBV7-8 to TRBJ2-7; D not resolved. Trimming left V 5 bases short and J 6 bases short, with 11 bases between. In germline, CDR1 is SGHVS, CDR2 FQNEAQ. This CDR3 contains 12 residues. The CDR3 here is CASSVLGVEQYF. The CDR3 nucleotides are TGTGCCAGCAGCGTGCTTGGGGTCGAGCAGTACTTC. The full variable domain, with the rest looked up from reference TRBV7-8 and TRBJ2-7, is GAGVSQSPRYKVAKRGQDVALRCDPISGHVSLFWYQQALGQGPEFLTYFQNEAQLDKSGLPSDRFFAERPEGSVSTLKIQRTQQEDSAVYLCASSVLGVEQYFGPGTRLTVT.

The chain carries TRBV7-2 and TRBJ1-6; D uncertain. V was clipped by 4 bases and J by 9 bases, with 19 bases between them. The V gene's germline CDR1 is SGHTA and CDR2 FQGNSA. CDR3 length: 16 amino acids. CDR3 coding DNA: TGTGCCAGCAGCTACCTCCGTAAGGGTAGTGGTTCACCCCTCCACTTT. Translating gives CASSYLRKGSGSPLHF.

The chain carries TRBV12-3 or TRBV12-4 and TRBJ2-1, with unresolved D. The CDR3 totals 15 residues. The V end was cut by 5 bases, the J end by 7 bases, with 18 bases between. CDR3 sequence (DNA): TGTGCCAGCAGTGACTGGGGTAAATACGGAAATGAGCAGTTCTTC. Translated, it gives CASSDWGKYGNEQFF.

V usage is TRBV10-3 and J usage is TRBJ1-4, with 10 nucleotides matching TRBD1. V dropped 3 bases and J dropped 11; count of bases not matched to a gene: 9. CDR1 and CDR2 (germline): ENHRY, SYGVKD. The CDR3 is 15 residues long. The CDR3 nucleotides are TGTGCCATCAGTGATCCGGGACAGGGGTCCAATAAACTGTTTTTT. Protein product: CAISDPGQGSNKLFF.

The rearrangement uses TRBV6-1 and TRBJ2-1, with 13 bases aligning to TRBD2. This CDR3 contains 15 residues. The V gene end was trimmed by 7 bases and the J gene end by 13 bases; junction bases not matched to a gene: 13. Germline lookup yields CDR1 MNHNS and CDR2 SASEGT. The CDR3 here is CASTQATSGRQNQFF. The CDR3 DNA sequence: TGTGCCAGCACCCAAGCGACTAGCGGGAGGCAGAACCAGTTCTTC.

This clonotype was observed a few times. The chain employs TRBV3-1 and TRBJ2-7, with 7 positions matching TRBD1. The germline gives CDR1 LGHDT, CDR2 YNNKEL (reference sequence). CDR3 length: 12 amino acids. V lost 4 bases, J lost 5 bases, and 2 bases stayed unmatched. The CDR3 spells CASSPTGNEQYF. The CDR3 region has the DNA TGTGCCAGCAGCCCGACAGGGAACGAGCAGTACTTC.

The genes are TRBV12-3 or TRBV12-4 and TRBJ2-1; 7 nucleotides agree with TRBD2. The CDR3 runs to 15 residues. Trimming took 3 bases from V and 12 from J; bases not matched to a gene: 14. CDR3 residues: CASSLGRAFRFRQFF. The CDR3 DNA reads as TGTGCCAGCAGTTTGGGGAGGGCCTTTCGATTCAGGCAGTTCTTC.

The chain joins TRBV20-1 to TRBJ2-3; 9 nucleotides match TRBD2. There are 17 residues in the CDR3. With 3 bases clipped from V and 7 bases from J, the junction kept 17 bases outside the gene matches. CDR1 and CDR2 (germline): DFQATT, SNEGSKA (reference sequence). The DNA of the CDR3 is TGCAGTGCTAGTTATGGTAGCGGGAGTACAGCCCTGAATACGCAGTATTTT. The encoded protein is CSASYGSGSTALNTQYF.

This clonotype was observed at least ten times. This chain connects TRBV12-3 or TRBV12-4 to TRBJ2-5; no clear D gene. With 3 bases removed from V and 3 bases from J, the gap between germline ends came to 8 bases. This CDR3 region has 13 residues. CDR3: CASSFDNEETQYF. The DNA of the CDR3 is TGTGCCAGCAGTTTCGACAACGAAGAGACCCAGTACTTC.

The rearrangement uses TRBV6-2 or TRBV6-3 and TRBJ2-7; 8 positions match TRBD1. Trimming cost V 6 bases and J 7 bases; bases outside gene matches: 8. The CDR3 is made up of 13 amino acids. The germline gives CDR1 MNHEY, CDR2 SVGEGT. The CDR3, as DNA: TGTGCCAGCAGCCCCCCGGACAGGGTGGAGCAGTACTTC. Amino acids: CASSPPDRVEQYF.

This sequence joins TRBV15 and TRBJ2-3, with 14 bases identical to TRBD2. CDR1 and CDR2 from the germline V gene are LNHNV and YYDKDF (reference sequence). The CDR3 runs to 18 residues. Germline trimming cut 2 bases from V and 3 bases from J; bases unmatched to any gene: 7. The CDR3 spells CATSRSSGTSGSTDTQYF. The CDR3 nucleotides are TGTGCCACCAGCAGATCATCCGGGACTAGCGGGAGTACAGATACGCAGTATTTT. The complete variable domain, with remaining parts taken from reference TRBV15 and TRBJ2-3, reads DAMVIQNPRYQVTQFGKPVTLSCSQTLNHNVMYWYQQKSSQAPKLLFHYYDKDFNNEADTPDNFQSRRPNTSFCFLDIRSPGLGDTAMYLCATSRSSGTSGSTDTQYFGPGTRLTVL.

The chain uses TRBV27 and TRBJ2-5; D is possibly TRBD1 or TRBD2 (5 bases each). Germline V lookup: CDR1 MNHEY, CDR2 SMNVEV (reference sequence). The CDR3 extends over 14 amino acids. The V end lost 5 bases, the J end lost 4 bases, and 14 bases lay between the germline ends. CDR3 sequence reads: CASSPPRGRETQYF. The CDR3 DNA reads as TGTGCCAGCAGTCCCCCGAGGGGCCGAGAGACCCAGTACTTC.

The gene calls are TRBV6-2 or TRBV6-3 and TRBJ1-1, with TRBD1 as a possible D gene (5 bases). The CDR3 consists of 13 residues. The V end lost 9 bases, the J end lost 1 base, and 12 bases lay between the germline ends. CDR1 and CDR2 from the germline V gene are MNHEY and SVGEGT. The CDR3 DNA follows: TGTGCCAGTGGACAACCGAAGAACACTGAAGCTTTCTTT. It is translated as CASGQPKNTEAFF.

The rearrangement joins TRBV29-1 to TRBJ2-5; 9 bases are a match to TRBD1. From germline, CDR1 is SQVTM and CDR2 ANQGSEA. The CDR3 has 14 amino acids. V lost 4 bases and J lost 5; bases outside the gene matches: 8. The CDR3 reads CSVAPGTGFETQYF. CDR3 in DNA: TGCAGCGTTGCACCCGGGACAGGGTTCGAGACCCAGTACTTC.

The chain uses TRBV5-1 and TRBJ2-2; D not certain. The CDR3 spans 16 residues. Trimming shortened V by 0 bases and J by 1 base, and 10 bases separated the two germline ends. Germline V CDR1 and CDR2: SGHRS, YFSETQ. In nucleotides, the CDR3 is TGCGCCAGCAGCTTGGAGGTGGCTAGGAACACCGGGGAGCTGTTTTTT. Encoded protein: CASSLEVARNTGELFF.